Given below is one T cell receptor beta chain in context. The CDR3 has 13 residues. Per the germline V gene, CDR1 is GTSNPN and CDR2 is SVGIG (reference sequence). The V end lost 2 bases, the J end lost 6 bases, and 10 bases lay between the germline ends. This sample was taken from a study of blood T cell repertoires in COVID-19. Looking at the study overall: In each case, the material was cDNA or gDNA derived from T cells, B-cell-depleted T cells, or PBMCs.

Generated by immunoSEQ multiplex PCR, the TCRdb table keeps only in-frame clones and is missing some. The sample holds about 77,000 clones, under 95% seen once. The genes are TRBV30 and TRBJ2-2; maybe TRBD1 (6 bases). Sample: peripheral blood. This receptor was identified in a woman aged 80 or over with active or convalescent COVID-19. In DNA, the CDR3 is TGTGCCTGGAGTCGAGACAGGTCCGGGGAGCTGTTTTTT. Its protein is CAWSRDRSGELFF.